This TCR beta chain comes out of a study of T-cell reconstitution after alpha-beta-depleted transplantation in children. As for this clonotype: One end of the junction does not line up with germline, which may come from a read error.

TCRbeta library preparation incorporated unique molecular identifiers. TCRdb used MiXCR to reprocess the PCR reads, holding one entry per CDR3 protein. The profile shows about 260,000 distinct CDR3 sequences, 11% of them singletons. The CDR3 totals 19 residues. Germline V gene data show CDR1 as SGDLS and CDR2 as YYNGEE. The clonotype was recovered from a male patient between 2 and 9 years old who had a stem cell transplant for chronic granulomatous disease, so the T cells may come from the graft donor. This chain links TRBV9 with TRBJ2-7; 10 bases are shared with TRBD2. The material was peripheral blood, obtained 180 days after TCRalphabeta/CD19-depleted stem cell transplant. The CDR3: CASSRPPLAGYLLSFEQYF. DNA of the CDR3: TGTGCCAGCAGCCGGCCACCACTAGCGGGATACCTCCTTTCCTTCGAGCAGTACTTC.